Sequencing of this T cell receptor (beta chain) was carried out in a study of identical twins. TCRdb independently ran MiXCR on the 5' RACE reads; one entry per CDR3 protein. The data contain some 630,000 distinct CDR3 sequences, 7% to 7.5% of them singletons. This clonotype showed up many times. The antigen is unknown. This CDR3 has 20 amino acids. With 3 bases clipped from V and 5 bases from J, the junction kept 15 bases outside the gene matches. Notes on the study in general: For cord blood, abundant beta clonotypes had fewer insertions, unlike memory repertoires, which showed none. Weaker excess sharing between twins was seen in beta out-of-frame sequences.

The same sample was also used in a study of yellow fever vaccine responses in identical twins.

The receptor's source is a woman aged 18-30 years in good health. This chain links TRBV12-3 or TRBV12-4 with TRBJ2-2, with 13 bases aligning to TRBD2. Specimen: PBMCs. In nucleotides, the CDR3 is TGTGCCAGCAGTTTCCCCACCGCGACTAGCGGGAGGATTCTTACCGGGGAGCTGTTTTTT. Protein sequence: CASSFPTATSGRILTGELFF.